This is a list of T cell receptor beta chains from one sample in a study of T cells in localized non-small cell lung cancer. The protocol was immunoSEQ multiplex PCR, while the TCRdb copy is restricted to in-frame clones and leaves out a portion. There are some 12,000 clones in the sample; approximately 82% occur only once, and approximately 20% lies in the top ten. The material sequenced was peripheral blood, taken before any cancer treatment. All receptors derive from a male donor at least 60 years old with stage I lung adenocarcinoma. Each CDR3 is given with its conserved first and last residue. A D gene is named only where the DNA matches it firmly. The size of a clone is reported for some rows only, either as once, few or many, or as a class for expanded clones.

j_call | d_call | clone_size | v_call | cdr3_nt | cdr3_aa
TRBJ2-4 | TRBD1 | . | TRBV11-2 | TGTGCCAGCAGCTGGACAGGGCGGATTCAGTACTTC | CASSWTGRIQYF
TRBJ2-1 | TRBD2 | . | TRBV11-2 | TGTGCCAGCAGCCCCCGGACTAGCGGGACGAACAATGAGCAGTTCTTC | CASSPRTSGTNNEQFF
TRBJ2-7 | . | . | TRBV6-6 | TGTGCCAGCAGGCGGGGGCACTCCTACGAGCAGTACTTC | CASRRGHSYEQYF
TRBJ2-3 | . | . | TRBV5-4 | TGTGCCAGCAGCCGGTTGAAAGATACGCAGTATTTT | CASSRLKDTQYF
TRBJ2-3 | TRBD1 | . | TRBV5-4 | TGTGCCAGCAGCGGGGGGACAGGGCTGGATCCTAGCACAGATACGCAGTATTTT | CASSGGTGLDPSTDTQYF
TRBJ2-3 | . | . | TRBV11-2 | TGTGCCAGCAGCCCACGGGGCGGGACGACAAACACAGATACGCAGTATTTT | CASSPRGGTTNTDTQYF
TRBJ1-4 | TRBD1 | once | TRBV9 | TGTGCCAGCAGCGCGGGGACAGCCGCTAATGAAAAACTGTTTTTT | CASSAGTAANEKLFF
TRBJ2-2 | TRBD2 | . | TRBV18 | TGTGCCAGCTCACAACTAGCGGGAGGAAACACCGGGGAGCTGTTTTTT | CASSQLAGGNTGELFF
TRBJ1-1 | . | once | TRBV11-3 | TGTGCCAGCAGCTTAGGAGGGCAGGACCGTGAAGCTTTCTTT | CASSLGGQDREAFF
TRBJ2-7 | . | . | TRBV28 | TGTGCCAGCAGACCCCCGAGGGGCTCCTACGAGCAGTACTTC | CASRPPRGSYEQYF
TRBJ2-3 | . | . | TRBV10-2 | TGCGCCAGCAGTGAGCCAGGAGTGAGCACAGATACGCAGTATTTT | CASSEPGVSTDTQYF
TRBJ2-5 | . | once | TRBV4-2 | TGTGCCAGCAGCCCTGGAGATGACAGGGAGGGTCGGGAGACCCAGTACTTC | CASSPGDDREGRETQYF
TRBJ1-2 | TRBD1 | . | TRBV7-2 | TGTGCCAGCAGCTTACGGACAGGAGGGCTTAACTATGGCTACACCTTC | CASSLRTGGLNYGYTF
TRBJ1-2 | TRBD1 | . | TRBV2 | TGTGCCAGCAGTCCTCAGACAGGGTCTTTAGGCTACACCTTC | CASSPQTGSLGYTF
TRBJ1-1 | . | once | TRBV11-2 | TGTGCCAGCAGCTTACAGGGCTTCACTGAAGCTTTCTTT | CASSLQGFTEAFF
TRBJ2-1 | TRBD2 | . | TRBV7-2 | TGTGCCAGCAGCCTCGTCGGTAGCGGGACGTACAATGAGCAGTTCTTC | CASSLVGSGTYNEQFF
TRBJ1-5 | . | . | TRBV2 | TGTGCCAGCAGAAGGGGGGCAAATCAGCCCCAGCATTTT | CASRRGANQPQHF
TRBJ2-7 | TRBD2 | . | TRBV5-1 | TGCGCCAGCTCCCCGGGAGGGGTACAGGTTGAGCAGTACTTC | CASSPGGVQVEQYF
TRBJ1-1 | . | . | TRBV7-9 | TGTGCCAGCAGCTTAGGATTCACCTACACTGAAGCTTTCTTT | CASSLGFTYTEAFF
TRBJ2-4 | . | . | TRBV4-3 | TGCGCCAGCAGCCAAGGACTCTTTAGCGTGCTAGCCAAAAACATTCAGTACTTC | CASSQGLFSVLAKNIQYF
TRBJ2-1 | . | . | TRBV7-9 | TGTGCCAGCAGCTTACAGGAGCCTATCAATGAGCAGTTCTTC | CASSLQEPINEQFF
TRBJ2-1 | . | few | TRBV11-2 | TGTGCCAGCAGCTTAGTACGTGGCAATGAGCAGTTCTTC | CASSLVRGNEQFF
TRBJ2-4 | TRBD2 | . | TRBV27 | TGTGCCAGCAGGCCGGTTAGCGGGGCGCTGTCCCCAGCCAAAAACATTCAGTACTTC | CASRPVSGALSPAKNIQYF
TRBJ2-3 | TRBD1 | . | TRBV7-6 | TGTGCCAGCAGCTACTCCGGTGGGACAGGGGTGGCAGATACGCAGTATTTT | CASSYSGGTGVADTQYF
TRBJ2-1 | . | . | TRBV9 | TGTGCCAGCAGCGTAGTGGGACTCGGGGGATATGGCAATGAGCAGTTCTTC | CASSVVGLGGYGNEQFF
TRBJ1-6 | . | . | TRBV7-2 | TGTGCCAGCAGCCGCGACAGAAATTCACCCCTCCACTTT | CASSRDRNSPLHF
TRBJ1-2 | . | . | TRBV28 | TGTGCCAGCAGTTCCTCCGTCTATGGCTACACCTTC | CASSSSVYGYTF
TRBJ2-3 | TRBD1 | . | TRBV15 | TGTGCCACCAGCAGAGGGACAGGGGTCACAGATACGCAGTATTTT | CATSRGTGVTDTQYF
TRBJ1-2 | . | . | TRBV10-3 | TGTGCCATCAGTGAGTCGGGGAGGTATGGCTACACCTTC | CAISESGRYGYTF
TRBJ1-4 | . | . | TRBV5-1 | TGCGCCAGCAGCTTGGCGGGGAGTGAAAAACTGTTTTTT | CASSLAGSEKLFF
TRBJ2-1 | . | . | TRBV7-9 | TGTGCCAGCAGCTTAGCGGGAAGCTCCTACAATGAGCAGTTCTTC | CASSLAGSSYNEQFF
TRBJ2-3 | TRBD2 | . | TRBV2 | TGTGCCAGCATTGTTCCTAGCGGGTCAACAGATACGCAGTATTTT | CASIVPSGSTDTQYF
TRBJ2-7 | TRBD1 | . | TRBV18 | TGTGCCAGCTCACCGGGACAGGTCACTTTCCCCGAGCAGTACTTC | CASSPGQVTFPEQYF
TRBJ2-3 | TRBD2 | . | TRBV5-1 | TGCGCCAGCAGCCTAGGGACTAGCGGAAACACAGATACGCAGTATTTT | CASSLGTSGNTDTQYF
TRBJ2-5 | . | . | TRBV4-2 | TGTGCCAGCAGCCAGGGAGACCTCCAGGGTACACAAGAGACCCAGTACTTC | CASSQGDLQGTQETQYF
TRBJ2-4 | . | few | TRBV5-4 | TGTGCCAGCAGCCCAGAAGGAGTACTAGCCAAAAACATTCAGTACTTC | CASSPEGVLAKNIQYF
TRBJ1-5 | . | . | TRBV28 | TGTGCCAGCAGCCCCTCCGGGACCTCCAATCAGCCCCAGCATTTT | CASSPSGTSNQPQHF
TRBJ2-1 | . | once | TRBV6-1 | TGTGCCAGCAGTGAAGGCGGGACCTCCTACAATGAGCAGTTCTTC | CASSEGGTSYNEQFF
TRBJ2-3 | . | . | TRBV5-4 | TGTGCCAGCAGCTTGGAGTCGGGAAGGGGCACAGATACGCAGTATTTT | CASSLESGRGTDTQYF
TRBJ2-1 | . | . | TRBV5-1 | TGCGCCAGCAGCTTGGAAAGCCCCACAATAAATGAGCAGTTCTTC | CASSLESPTINEQFF
TRBJ2-7 | . | . | TRBV19 | TGTGCCAGTACTGCAGTAACCACCGACGAGCAGTACTTC | CASTAVTTDEQYF
TRBJ2-7 | TRBD2 | . | TRBV11-3 | TGTGCCAGCAGCTTGTCAGCGGGAGAGGCCTACGAGCAGTACTTC | CASSLSAGEAYEQYF
TRBJ1-2 | TRBD1 | . | TRBV9 | TGTGCCAGCAGCGTAGGTACAGGGGGCCTGGGCGGCTACACCTTC | CASSVGTGGLGGYTF